This TCR beta chain was captured in a study of blood T cell repertoires in COVID-19. Study-wide background: There were acute and convalescent COVID-19 samples, and they came from the United States, Italy and Spain. From T cells, B-cell-depleted T cells, or PBMCs came the material, which was cDNA or gDNA.

In the study's own analysis: Quantification of nucleated cells was approximated via reference gene primer amplification. This table comes from immunoSEQ multiplex PCR, and its TCRdb copy is limited to in-frame clones, with some not included. The DNA was the basis for D and trimming; V, J and clone size are from that table. The sample contains about 140,000 clones, more than 75% of which appear only once. The germline CDR1 and CDR2 sequences are MNHEY and SVGAGI. After removal of 8 bases from V and 5 bases from J, the junction contained 5 bases not matched to a gene. This CDR3 has 12 residues. This clonotype was sampled from a woman between 45 and 65 years old with active or convalescent COVID-19. Material for sequencing was peripheral blood. This chain uses TRBV6-5 with TRBJ2-7; 8 nucleotides align to TRBD2. In nucleotides, the CDR3 is TGTGCCAGCCGGGAGGGGGACGACGAGCAGTACTTC. Its translation: CASREGDDEQYF.